Sequencing of this TCR beta chain was carried out in a study of early T cells in non-severe SARS-CoV-2 infection. Study in general: Chains stayed unpaired after sequencing of bulk RNA from unsorted whole blood.

Per germline, CDR1 MNHEY and CDR2 SVGAGI. The CDR3 has 17 amino acids. J gave up 2 bases and V 2 bases, and 3 bases lay outside the gene matches. In this sample, this clonotype is medium-sized (0.01 to 0.1%). The antigen is unknown. Points from the study as a whole: Reliance on VDJdb matching favored anti-spike CD8 responses; private and CD4 specificities were missed.

Individually, cDNA molecules had unique molecular identifiers attached to them. TCRdb processed the 5' RACE reads anew with MiXCR; each CDR3 protein has one entry. The sample lists roughly 75,000 distinct CDR3 sequences, approximately 12% occurring once. This TCR came from an adult who was a healthcare worker with PCR-confirmed SARS-CoV-2 infection or an uninfected control (not recorded which). Sequencing was carried out using whole blood. J is TRBJ2-5 and V is TRBV6-5; 15 bases fit TRBD2. DNA for the CDR3: TGTGCCAGCAGTTACAGGACTAGCGGGAGGGTACAAGAGACCCAGTACTTC. Translation: CASSYRTSGRVQETQYF.